This TCR beta chain was documented in a study of blood T cells in healthy people across ages. Study observations and caveats: Unknown CMV status may confound age-related changes in expanded clones.

Trimming cost V 0 bases and J 7 bases; bases outside gene matches: 9. The CDR3 runs 16 residues. The draw of peripheral blood yielded roughly 9.1 milliliters from each donor. This clonotype was recorded a few times. Its matching antigen is unknown. With a J-beta primer mix and a sample-barcoded 5' primer, a second PCR ran about 7 to 12 cycles. TCRdb reprocessed the 5' RACE reads with MiXCR, giving one entry per CDR3 protein. This sample yields fewer than 1.5 million distinct CDR3 sequences, of which around two fifths are seen a single time; 7% to 9.5% belongs to the top ten. The chain couples TRBV12-3 or TRBV12-4 to TRBJ1-5; 7 bases map to TRBD1. The sequence was collected from a young woman in good health. Sequenced material: blood. The CDR3: CASSLAMAGGRQPQHF. The CDR3 region has the DNA TGTGCCAGCAGTTTAGCAATGGCAGGGGGGAGGCAGCCCCAGCATTTT.